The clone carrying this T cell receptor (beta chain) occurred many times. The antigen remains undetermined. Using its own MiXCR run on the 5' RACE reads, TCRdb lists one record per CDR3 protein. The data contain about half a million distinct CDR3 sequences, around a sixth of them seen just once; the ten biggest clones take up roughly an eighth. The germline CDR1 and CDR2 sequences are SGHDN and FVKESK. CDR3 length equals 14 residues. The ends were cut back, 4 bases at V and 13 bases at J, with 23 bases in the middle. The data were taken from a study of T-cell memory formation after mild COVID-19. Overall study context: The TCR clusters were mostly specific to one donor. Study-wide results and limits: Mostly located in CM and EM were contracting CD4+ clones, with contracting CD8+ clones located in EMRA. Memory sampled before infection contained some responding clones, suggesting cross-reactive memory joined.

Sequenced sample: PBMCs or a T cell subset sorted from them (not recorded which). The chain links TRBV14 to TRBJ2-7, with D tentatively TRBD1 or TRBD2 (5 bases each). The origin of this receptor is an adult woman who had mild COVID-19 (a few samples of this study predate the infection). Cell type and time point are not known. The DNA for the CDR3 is TGTGCCAGCAGCCCCTATGGGACCTCTAGCCCGCCCTACTTC. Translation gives CASSPYGTSSPPYF. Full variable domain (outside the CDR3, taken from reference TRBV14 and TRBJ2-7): EAGVTQFPSHSVIEKGQTVTLRCDPISGHDNLYWYRRVMGKEIKFLLHFVKESKQDESGMPNNRFLAERTGGTYSTLKVQPAELEDSGVYFCASSPYGTSSPPYFGPGTRLTVT.